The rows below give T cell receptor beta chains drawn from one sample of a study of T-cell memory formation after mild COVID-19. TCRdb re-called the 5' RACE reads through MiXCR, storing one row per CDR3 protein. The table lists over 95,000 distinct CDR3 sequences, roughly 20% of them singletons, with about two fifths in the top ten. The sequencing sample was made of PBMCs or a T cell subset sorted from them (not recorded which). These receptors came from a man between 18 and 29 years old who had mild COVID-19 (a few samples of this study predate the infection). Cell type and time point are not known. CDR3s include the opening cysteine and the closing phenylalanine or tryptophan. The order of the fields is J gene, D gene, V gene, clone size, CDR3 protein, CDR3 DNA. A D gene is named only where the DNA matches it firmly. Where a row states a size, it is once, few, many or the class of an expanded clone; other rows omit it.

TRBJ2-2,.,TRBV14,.,CASSQDLRQGDTGELFF,TGTGCCAGCAGCCAAGATCTAAGGCAGGGTGACACCGGGGAGCTGTTTTTT
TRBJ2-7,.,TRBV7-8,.,CASSPSRWGNEQYF,TGTGCCAGCAGCCCATCCCGTTGGGGGAACGAGCAGTACTTC
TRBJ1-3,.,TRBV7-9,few,CASSLVSSGNTIYF,TGTGCCAGCAGCTTAGTTTCCTCTGGAAACACCATATATTTT
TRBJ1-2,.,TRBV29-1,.,CSVDTTETYGYTF,TGCAGCGTTGATACGACAGAGACCTATGGCTACACCTTC
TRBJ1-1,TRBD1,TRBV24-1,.,CATSLPPDRVTTAGTEAFF,TGTGCCACCAGCCTACCCCCGGACAGGGTAACAACAGCGGGGACTGAAGCTTTCTTT
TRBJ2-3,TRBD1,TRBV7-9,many,CASIPTGEEDTQYF,TGTGCCAGCATCCCGACAGGGGAAGAAGATACGCAGTATTTT
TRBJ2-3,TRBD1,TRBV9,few,CASSVGTGGVDTQYF,TGTGCCAGCAGCGTGGGGACAGGGGGTGTAGATACGCAGTATTTT
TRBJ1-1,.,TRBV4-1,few,CASSYPGENTEAFF,TGCGCCAGCAGCTATCCAGGGGAGAACACTGAAGCTTTCTTT
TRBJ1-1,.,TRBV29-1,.,CSVTGLNTEAFF,TGCAGCGTTACAGGGCTGAACACTGAAGCTTTCTTT
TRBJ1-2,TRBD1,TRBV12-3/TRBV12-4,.,CASSLRGQGSSGYTF,TGTGCCAGCAGTTTACGGGGACAGGGGTCAAGTGGCTACACCTTC
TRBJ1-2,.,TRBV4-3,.,CASSQDLSANYGYTF,TGCGCCAGCAGCCAAGATCTTTCGGCTAACTATGGCTACACCTTC
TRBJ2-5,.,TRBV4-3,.,CASSQDGGWETQYF,TGCGCCAGCAGCCAAGATGGGGGTTGGGAGACCCAGTACTTC
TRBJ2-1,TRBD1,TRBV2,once,CASSEAAFGTGETYNEQFF,TGTGCCAGCAGTGAAGCGGCCTTTGGGACAGGGGAAACCTACAATGAGCAGTTCTTC
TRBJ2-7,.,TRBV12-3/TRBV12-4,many,CASSLEPGTYEQYF,TGTGCCAGCAGTTTAGAGCCCGGAACCTACGAGCAGTACTTC
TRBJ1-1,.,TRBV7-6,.,CASSLRRRDTEAFF,TGTGCCAGCAGCTTACGGAGAAGGGACACTGAAGCTTTCTTT
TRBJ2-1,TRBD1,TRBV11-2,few,CASSFPTGGGLAEQFF,TGTGCCAGCAGCTTCCCGACAGGGGGGGGTCTGGCTGAGCAGTTCTTC
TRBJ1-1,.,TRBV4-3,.,CASSLRTDGDTEAFF,TGCGCCAGCAGCCTTCGGACAGACGGAGACACTGAAGCTTTCTTT
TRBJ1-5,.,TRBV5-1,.,CASSLEGYQPQHF,TGCGCCAGCAGCTTGGAAGGATATCAGCCCCAGCATTTT
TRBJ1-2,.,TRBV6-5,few,CASSYSGGPYGYTF,TGTGCCAGCAGTTACTCAGGCGGGCCCTATGGCTACACCTTC
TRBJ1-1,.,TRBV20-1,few,CSARDLQGLPEAFF,TGCAGTGCTAGAGATCTGCAGGGGCTCCCTGAAGCTTTCTTT
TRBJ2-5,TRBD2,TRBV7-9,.,CASSETSGELQETQYF,TGTGCCAGCAGCGAGACTAGCGGGGAACTCCAAGAGACCCAGTACTTC
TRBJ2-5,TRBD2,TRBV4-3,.,CASSQDQGLAGEETQYF,TGCGCCAGCAGCCAAGATCAAGGACTAGCGGGGGAAGAGACCCAGTACTTC
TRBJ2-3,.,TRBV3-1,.,CASSQEGGASTDTQYF,TGTGCCAGCAGCCAAGAGGGGGGGGCTAGCACAGATACGCAGTATTTT
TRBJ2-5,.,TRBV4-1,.,CASSLAVQEETQYF,TGCGCCAGCAGTCTTGCGGTTCAGGAAGAGACCCAGTACTTC
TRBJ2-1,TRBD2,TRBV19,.,CASSPRSGGSNEQFF,TGTGCCAGTAGTCCCCGCAGCGGGGGGAGCAATGAGCAGTTCTTC
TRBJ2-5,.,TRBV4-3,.,CASSRGKVGETQYF,TGCGCCAGCAGCCGCGGGAAAGTCGGAGAGACCCAGTACTTC